What follows are 30 T cell receptor beta chains derived from one specimen sequenced in a study of blood T cell repertoires in COVID-19 (dated by TCRdb to 2018 to 2021). Receptor libraries were prepared by the immunoSEQ multiplex PCR assay. The table was pulled from immuneACCESS by TCRdb, which kept in-frame rearrangements only. Such tables lose some clones; where checked, under half of the loss comes from unresolved V genes, and the rest has no known cause. The sample table lists around 150,000 clones, roughly 84% of them with a count of one. The ten biggest clones cover under 4.5% of the sample. Material: peripheral blood. These receptors were collected from a woman in her sixties with acute or convalescent COVID-19.

The chain carries TRBV24-1 and TRBJ2-1; TRBD2 matches at 7 bases. Germline CDR1 and CDR2: KGHDR and SFDVKD. This CDR3 contains 17 residues. V gave up 3 bases and J gave up 4 bases; unmatched junction bases: 11. This CDR3 is CATSDDEAGAWYNEQFF. The CDR3 region has the DNA TGTGCCACCAGTGATGATGAGGCGGGAGCGTGGTACAATGAGCAGTTCTTC.

This chain uses TRBV10-1 with TRBJ2-3; no clear D. The CDR3 totals 12 residues. Per germline, CDR1 WNHNN and CDR2 SYGVQD (reference sequence). The V gene lost 2 bases and the J gene lost 5 bases, with 5 bases spanning the gap. The CDR3 reads CASSEGVDTQYF. CDR3 in DNA: TGCGCCAGCAGTGAGGGAGTAGATACGCAGTATTTT.

V usage is TRBV7-9 and J usage is TRBJ2-1; 9 bases are a match to TRBD2. The germline V gene has CDR1 SEHNR and CDR2 FQNEAQ (reference sequence). This CDR3 is built from 14 residues. After removal of 5 bases from V and 8 bases from J, the junction contained 7 bases not matched to a gene. CDR3 DNA: TGTGCCAGCAGCGGTAGCGGGAGTATGGATGAGCAGTTCTTC. As protein: CASSGSGSMDEQFF.

This clone was seen a few times. The chain recombines TRBV12-3 or TRBV12-4 with TRBJ1-1; TRBD1 might be the D (5 bases). The length of the CDR3 is 11 residues. Between the trimmed V and J ends, which lost 5 bases and 4 bases, there was a span of 5 bases. In DNA form, the CDR3 reads TGTGCCAGCAGTAGGGGCACTGAAGCTTTCTTT. The encoded protein is CASSRGTEAFF.

As regards this clone: A junction boundary mismatches the germline segment, possibly from a read error. The chain joins TRBV7-8 to TRBJ1-1; tentative D call: TRBD1 (6 bases). The CDR3 contains 15 residues. Germline V lookup: CDR1 SGHVS, CDR2 FQNEAQ. CDR3 sequence (DNA): TGTGCCAGCAGCTTAGTGGGGACACTGAACGCTGAAGCTTTCTTT. Amino acids: CASSLVGTLNAEAFF.

The chain is built from TRBV10-3 and TRBJ2-1, with TRBD1 matching 11 bases. The CDR3 totals 14 residues. The junction had 10 bases not matched to a gene; V was cut back by 11 bases and J by 7 bases. From germline, CDR1 is ENHRY and CDR2 SYGVKD. The CDR3 sequence is CASQGQGARNEQFF. The CDR3 DNA sequence: TGTGCCTCCCAAGGACAGGGGGCGAGGAATGAGCAGTTCTTC.

The chain carries TRBV5-4 and TRBJ2-1; D perhaps matches TRBD2 (5 bases). The CDR3 is made up of 14 amino acids. The V end was cut by 10 bases, the J end by 6 bases, with 20 bases between. Germline CDR1 is SGHNT and CDR2 is YYREEE (reference sequence). The CDR3 nucleotides are TGTGCCGTACACGGGAAATCCTCCCGCAATGAGCAGTTCTTC. This encodes CAVHGKSSRNEQFF. Combining the CDR3 with reference TRBV5-4 and TRBJ2-1 gives the whole variable domain ETGVTQSPTHLIKTRGQQVTLRCSSQSGHNTVSWYQQALGQGPQFIFQYYREEENGRGNFPPRFSGLQFPNYSSELNVNALELDDSALYLCAVHGKSSRNEQFFGPGTRLTVL.

CDR3 nucleotides: TGTGCCAGTAGTATAACAGGGGGCTACGAGCAGTACTTC. Translating it yields CASSITGGYEQYF. The chain has TRBV19 and TRBJ2-7; TRBD1 agrees at 8 bases. CDR1 LNHDA and CDR2 SQIVND come from the germline V gene (reference sequence). With V trimmed by 2 bases and J by 3 bases, 0 bases remained unmatched. This CDR3 is 13 amino acids long.

The rearrangement uses TRBV18 and TRBJ1-2; D is uncertain. Trimming removed 3 bases at V and 7 bases at J, with 15 bases between. In germline, CDR1 is KGHSH, CDR2 LQKENI. CDR3 size: 14 residues. The CDR3 spells CASSPGRSSGGYTF. CDR3 coding DNA: TGTGCCAGCTCACCCGGCAGATCTTCGGGTGGCTACACCTTC.

The chain uses TRBV28 and TRBJ2-1, with a tentative D call TRBD2 (7 bases). Germline V gene lookup returns CDR1 MDHEN and CDR2 SYDVKM. This CDR3 region has 13 residues. Between the trimmed V and J ends, which lost 8 bases and 5 bases, there was a span of 13 bases. The CDR3 sequence is CASGGGTHNEQFF. In DNA form, the CDR3 reads TGTGCCAGCGGGGGAGGGACACACAATGAGCAGTTCTTC. The variable domain in full, with the rest retrieved from reference TRBV28 and TRBJ2-1, is DVKVTQSSRYLVKRTGEKVFLECVQDMDHENMFWYRQDPGLGLRLIYFSYDVKMKEKGDIPEGYSVSREKKERFSLILESASTNQTSMYLCASGGGTHNEQFFGPGTRLTVL.

This chain uses TRBV9 with TRBJ2-5; a weak D match, TRBD1 (7 bases). V lost 4 bases and J lost 5, with 15 bases in between. The germline CDR1 and CDR2 sequences are SGDLS and YYNGEE. The CDR3 spans 14 residues. Here the CDR3 reads CASSKSQGRETQYF. CDR3 DNA sequence: TGTGCCAGCAGCAAGTCACAGGGGAGGGAGACCCAGTACTTC.

The chain is built from TRBV28 and TRBJ2-2, with TRBD2 matching over 11 bases. Germline lookup yields CDR1 MDHEN and CDR2 SYDVKM. The CDR3 runs to 20 residues. V was pared by 7 bases and J by 8 bases, with 24 bases of the junction left unmatched. CDR3 sequence (DNA): TGTGCCAGCATATATAATCGTCGGCTAACTAGCGGGAGAAGGGAGGGGGAGCTGTTTTTT. It translates to CASIYNRRLTSGRREGELFF.

V is TRBV27 and J is TRBJ2-7; D possibly corresponds to TRBD2 (5 bases). Between the trimmed V and J ends, which lost 8 bases and 10 bases, there was a span of 18 bases. The CDR3 loop spans 12 amino acids. Germline assignment: CDR1 MNHEY and CDR2 SMNVEV (reference sequence). CDR3 in DNA: TGTGCCAGCGGGCCTCCGGGATCTATCCAGTACTTC. Encoded protein: CASGPPGSIQYF.

The chain combines TRBV5-4 with TRBJ2-3; 9 nucleotides agree with TRBD2. The ends lost 0 bases at V and 4 bases at J; junction bases unmatched: 3. Germline V lookup: CDR1 SGHNT, CDR2 YYREEE (reference sequence). This CDR3 region has 15 residues. The DNA of the CDR3 is TGTGCCAGCAGCTTGGTTAGCGGGAGCGCAGATACGCAGTATTTT. Its protein product is CASSLVSGSADTQYF. The whole variable domain, filled in from reference TRBV5-4 and TRBJ2-3, reads ETGVTQSPTHLIKTRGQQVTLRCSSQSGHNTVSWYQQALGQGPQFIFQYYREEENGRGNFPPRFSGLQFPNYSSELNVNALELDDSALYLCASSLVSGSADTQYFGPGTRLTVL.

The chain employs TRBV29-1 and TRBJ2-5; perhaps TRBD2 as D (5 bases). Germline V lookup: CDR1 SQVTM, CDR2 ANQGSEA. Between the trimmed V and J ends, which lost 4 bases and 5 bases, there was a span of 8 bases. The CDR3 has 11 residues. The CDR3 DNA reads TGCAGCGTTGGGACTTCGGAGACCCAGTACTTC. This sequence encodes CSVGTSETQYF.

J is TRBJ2-2 and V is TRBV6-2 or TRBV6-3; 9 nucleotides match TRBD1. The CDR3 is 17 amino acids. Germline V gene data show CDR1 as MNHEY and CDR2 as SVGEGT. Trimming at V came to 4 bases and at J to 5 bases, leaving 11 bases not matched to a gene. The CDR3 region is CASSFTPGTGRTGELFF. Written as DNA, the CDR3 is TGTGCCAGCAGTTTTACTCCCGGGACAGGGAGAACCGGGGAGCTGTTTTTT.

The J gene is TRBJ1-2, the V gene TRBV28, with D possibly matching TRBD1 (6 bases). Trimming pared 5 bases from V and 2 bases from J, leaving 9 bases between. The CDR3 has 13 amino acids. Germline V gene lookup returns CDR1 MDHEN and CDR2 SYDVKM. The CDR3 DNA is TGTGCCAGCAGTCGACAGGAGAACTATGGCTACACCTTC. Protein product: CASSRQENYGYTF.

The chain uses TRBV7-2 and TRBJ2-7, with 8 positions matching TRBD1. The CDR3 runs to 15 residues. CDR1 is SGHTA, CDR2 FQGNSA, per germline. V gave up 1 base and J gave up 1 base; unmatched junction bases: 3. CDR3 nucleotide sequence: TGTGCCAGCAGCTTAGTCGGACAGGGTTCCTACGAGCAGTACTTC. It codes for CASSLVGQGSYEQYF.

The chain links TRBV2 to TRBJ1-2, with D tentatively TRBD1 (6 bases). The V and J ends lost 7 bases and 3 bases respectively, with 15 bases between them. Germline V gene sequence: CDR1 SNHLY, CDR2 FYNNEI. The CDR3 has 14 residues. CDR3: CASITGPGDYGYTF. The CDR3 nucleotides read TGTGCCAGCATAACCGGTCCAGGGGACTATGGCTACACCTTC.

This chain joins TRBV24-1 and TRBJ2-7; D may be TRBD1 (6 bases). This CDR3 comprises 16 residues. Germline CDR1 KGHDR, CDR2 SFDVKD. The V gene lost 4 bases and the J gene lost 0 bases, with 15 bases spanning the gap. CDR3 in DNA: TGTGCCACCAGTGAACAGGAACAGGGTCCCTCCTACGAGCAGTACTTC. Amino acids: CATSEQEQGPSYEQYF.

V is TRBV5-1 and J is TRBJ1-2; a possible D gene is TRBD1 (6 bases). CDR3 size: 16 residues. Deletions cut 2 bases from V and 5 bases from J, with 19 bases between. Germline V CDR1 and CDR2: SGHRS, YFSETQ. The CDR3 nucleotides read TGCGCCAGCAGCTTTGGAAATCCGGGACAACTTTATGGCTACACCTTC. Translated, it gives CASSFGNPGQLYGYTF.

The chain combines TRBV19 with TRBJ1-5; unclear D gene. CDR1 and CDR2 (germline): LNHDA, SQIVND (reference sequence). Trimming left V 7 bases short and J 6 bases short, with 19 bases between. The CDR3 covers 15 residues. CDR3 coding DNA: TGTGCCAGTATTGATTGGTCGGGAGAAGGTCAGCCCCAGCATTTT. Translating it yields CASIDWSGEGQPQHF.

This clone has just a few counts. V usage is TRBV7-2 and J usage is TRBJ2-7, with TRBD2 identical over 7 bases. V shed 0 bases and J 3 bases; nucleotides not matched to a gene: 5. CDR3 size: 15 residues. CDR1 is SGHTA and CDR2 is FQGNSA in the germline V gene. In nucleotides, the CDR3 is TGTGCCAGCAGCTTAGCGGACTCTAGCGGCTACGAGCAGTACTTC. This translates into CASSLADSSGYEQYF.

V is TRBV7-9 and J is TRBJ2-3; 13 bases line up with TRBD2. CDR3 size: 15 residues. CDR1 and CDR2 (germline): SEHNR, FQNEAQ (reference sequence). V was clipped by 5 bases and J by 5 bases; unmatched bases: 4. The CDR3 sequence is CASSRLAGGVDTQYF. As DNA, the CDR3 is TGTGCCAGCAGCCGACTAGCGGGAGGAGTAGATACGCAGTATTTT.

The chain has TRBV18 and TRBJ1-2; 7 bases line up with TRBD1. The CDR3 sequence is 16 residues long. Germline CDR1 reads KGHSH; CDR2 reads LQKENI. The ends lost 5 bases at V and 4 bases at J; junction bases unmatched: 13. DNA for the CDR3: TGTGCCAGCTCAGCTGGACAGGAACTTTTGGGCTATGGCTACACCTTC. It is translated as CASSAGQELLGYGYTF. The full variable domain, completed using reference TRBV18 and TRBJ1-2, is NAGVMQNPRHLVRRRGQEARLRCSPMKGHSHVYWYRQLPEEGLKFMVYLQKENIIDESGMPKERFSAEFPKEGPSILRIQQVVRGDSAAYFCASSAGQELLGYGYTFGSGTRLTVV.

A few counts support this clone. The chain carries TRBV25-1 and TRBJ1-3; D is undetermined. The V gene's germline CDR1 is MGHDK and CDR2 SYGVNS. Trimming took 5 bases from V and 8 from J, leaving 10 bases between them. The CDR3 runs to 12 residues. This chain's CDR3 is CASSTTLDTIYF. In DNA, the CDR3 is TGTGCCAGCAGTACAACCTTGGACACCATATATTTT.

The rearrangement uses TRBV7-6 and TRBJ2-1; 7 bases are shared with TRBD2. This CDR3 is built from 15 residues. J lost 1 base, V lost 5 bases, and 5 bases had no gene match. Germline-derived CDR1 and CDR2 are SGHVS and FNYEAQ. The CDR3 coding sequence is TGTGCCAGCAGCCCTAGACTAGCATCCTACAATGAGCAGTTCTTC. This encodes CASSPRLASYNEQFF.

V usage is TRBV10-2 and J usage is TRBJ2-5, with D tentatively TRBD2 (6 bases). Trimming shortened V by 3 bases and J by 3 bases, and 14 bases separated the two germline ends. The CDR3 extends over 15 amino acids. Germline assignment: CDR1 WSHSY and CDR2 SAAADI. The CDR3 here is CASSEVGGTEETQYF. In DNA form, the CDR3 reads TGCGCCAGCAGTGAAGTAGGAGGGACCGAAGAGACCCAGTACTTC.

This clone occurred a few times. The CDR3 sequence is CASRAGTGGRTQYF. CDR3 sequence (DNA): TGTGCCAGCAGGGCCGGGACAGGGGGCCGCACGCAGTATTTT. This chain uses TRBV6-5 with TRBJ2-3, with 12 bases that match TRBD1. Germline V CDR1 and CDR2: MNHEY, SVGAGI. The CDR3 is made up of 14 amino acids. Trimming removed 6 bases from V and 9 bases from J; junction bases left unmatched: 7.

This chain uses TRBV5-4 with TRBJ2-2; the D gene is possibly TRBD2 (6 bases). Germline V lookup: CDR1 SGHNT, CDR2 YYREEE (reference sequence). Trimming shortened V by 4 bases and J by 2 bases, and 15 bases separated the two germline ends. This CDR3 comprises 16 residues. The CDR3 here is CASSPPGDINTGELFF. CDR3 DNA sequence: TGTGCCAGCAGCCCACCGGGGGATATTAACACCGGGGAGCTGTTTTTT. The whole variable domain, remainder taken from reference TRBV5-4 and TRBJ2-2, is ETGVTQSPTHLIKTRGQQVTLRCSSQSGHNTVSWYQQALGQGPQFIFQYYREEENGRGNFPPRFSGLQFPNYSSELNVNALELDDSALYLCASSPPGDINTGELFFGEGSRLTVL.